This T cell receptor (beta chain) is from a study of cytomegalovirus exposure and HLA in healthy donors. General study points: In terms of immune exposure information, only CMV serostatus was available. It was in a later analysis that TCR association rates were seen to vary by HLA locus, highest for DRB1 and lowest for HLA-C. The study listed 150 to 200 cytomegalovirus-associated TCR beta chains.

This cohort consisted of healthy bone marrow donors. Trimming pared 0 bases from V and 8 bases from J, leaving 8 bases between. The CDR3 extends over 13 amino acids. Germline CDR1 is LNHNV and CDR2 is YYDKDF (reference sequence). Concerning this clone: Its antigen is unidentified.

It was with 60 Vbeta and 13 Jbeta primers that the PCR ran. Assay used: immunoSEQ multiplex PCR; TCRdb lists only in-frame clones, some missing. The repertoire includes some 150,000 clones, 60% to 80% of them detected once, and 1.3% to 1.5% sits in the top ten. J is TRBJ1-5 and V is TRBV15, with unresolved D. The TCR sequence derives from a man aged 60 to 75 in good health and CMV-seronegative. The sample taken for sequencing was PBMCs. The CDR3 region has the DNA TGTGCCACCAGCAGAGACCTCCCGGAGCCCCAGCATTTT. Translating gives CATSRDLPEPQHF.